These 32 T cell receptor beta chains share one sample of origin, sequenced in a study of T cell responses to AZD1222 COVID-19 vaccine. The data were produced by immunoSEQ multiplex PCR, yet TCRdb's version contains in-frame clones alone and is incomplete. The sample lists roughly 170,000 clones; 94% were seen once. Sample: peripheral blood, taken 28 days after the second AZD1222 dose. These receptors were taken from an adult who received the AZD1222 COVID-19 vaccine.

The count of this clone is one. This rearrangement joins TRBV5-4 to TRBJ2-1; 10 bases fit TRBD2. The CDR3 is made up of 14 amino acids. V gave up 4 bases and J gave up 5 bases; unmatched junction bases: 3. CDR1 is SGHNT, CDR2 YYREEE, per germline (reference sequence). The CDR3 DNA sequence: TGTGCCAGCAGCCCTAGCGGGGGCCACAATGAGCAGTTCTTC. This translates into CASSPSGGHNEQFF.

This chain connects TRBV7-9 to TRBJ2-2; 8 bases line up with TRBD2. Germline V CDR1 and CDR2: SEHNR, FQNEAQ (reference sequence). V dropped 5 bases and J dropped 4; count of bases not matched to a gene: 12. CDR3 size: 17 residues. In nucleotides, the CDR3 is TGTGCCAGCAGCACCCGATACTACAGCGGGAGCACCGGGGAGCTGTTTTTT. It yields the protein CASSTRYYSGSTGELFF.

The chain couples TRBV5-1 to TRBJ1-2; possibly TRBD1 for D (6 bases). The V gene lost 1 base and the J gene lost 7 bases, with 14 bases spanning the gap. The CDR3 loop spans 14 amino acids. Germline-derived CDR1 and CDR2 are SGHRS and YFSETQ. CDR3 sequence (DNA): TGCGCCAGCAGCTTGACAGGGAGGAATGGTGGCTACACCTTC. It specifies CASSLTGRNGGYTF. Variable domain in full (rest from reference TRBV5-1 and TRBJ1-2): KAGVTQTPRYLIKTRGQQVTLSCSPISGHRSVSWYQQTPGQGLQFLFEYFSETQRNKGNFPGRFSGRQFSNSRSEMNVSTLELGDSALYLCASSLTGRNGGYTFGSGTRLTVV.

This clone occurred a few times. This chain connects TRBV19 to TRBJ1-6; a weak D match, TRBD1 (6 bases). The CDR3 consists of 16 residues. Per the germline V gene, CDR1 is LNHDA and CDR2 is SQIVND (reference sequence). Trimming left V 4 bases short and J 5 bases short, with 15 bases between. CDR3 nucleotide sequence: TGTGCCAGTAGTAGGACCGGACAGTTAAATAATTCACCCCTCCACTTT. Translating it yields CASSRTGQLNNSPLHF.

The chain joins TRBV2 to TRBJ1-3; D possibly corresponds to TRBD1 (6 bases). V lost 6 bases and J lost 0, with 18 bases in between. Per germline, CDR1 SNHLY and CDR2 FYNNEI. The CDR3 is made up of 17 amino acids. The CDR3: CASRGGRGASSGNTIYF. In nucleotides, the CDR3 is TGTGCCAGCAGGGGCGGCAGGGGAGCGAGCTCTGGAAACACCATATATTTT.

The V and J genes are TRBV28 and TRBJ1-5; no clear D. Trimming pared 8 bases from V and 7 bases from J, leaving 18 bases between. Germline loops: CDR1 MDHEN, CDR2 SYDVKM. The CDR3 totals 14 residues. CDR3 in DNA: TGTGCCAGCCGCGGAACGTCTCGAGCCCAGCCCCAGCATTTT. This encodes CASRGTSRAQPQHF. Looking up the rest from reference TRBV28 and TRBJ1-5 gives the full variable domain: DVKVTQSSRYLVKRTGEKVFLECVQDMDHENMFWYRQDPGLGLRLIYFSYDVKMKEKGDIPEGYSVSREKKERFSLILESASTNQTSMYLCASRGTSRAQPQHFGDGTRLSIL.

The V call is TRBV6-5, the J call TRBJ2-2; 7 bases agree with TRBD1. There are 15 residues in the CDR3. V shed 5 bases, J shed 1 base, and the junction held 4 bases outside the gene matches. Germline CDR1 is MNHEY and CDR2 is SVGAGI. DNA of the CDR3: TGTGCCAGCAGTCGGGACAGCTTGAACACCGGGGAGCTGTTTTTT. This encodes CASSRDSLNTGELFF.

This rearrangement joins TRBV7-2 to TRBJ1-1, with D maybe TRBD1 (6 bases). This CDR3 has 15 residues. Per the germline V gene, CDR1 is SGHTA and CDR2 is FQGNSA. The germline V and J ends were trimmed by 5 bases and 0 bases, with 13 bases remaining between them. CDR3 residues: CASSRGGSLNTEAFF. The CDR3 DNA reads TGTGCCAGCAGCAGGGGGGGCAGCTTGAACACTGAAGCTTTCTTT.

The rearrangement uses TRBV7-8 and TRBJ1-2, with TRBD1 matching 7 bases. In germline, CDR1 is SGHVS, CDR2 FQNEAQ. The CDR3 contains 15 residues. V lost 4 bases, J lost 2 bases, and 7 bases stayed unmatched. CDR3 protein: CASSSETGRNYGYTF. CDR3 nucleotide sequence: TGTGCCAGCAGCTCTGAGACAGGGAGAAACTATGGCTACACCTTC. Using reference TRBV7-8 and TRBJ1-2 for the parts outside the CDR3, the full variable domain is GAGVSQSPRYKVAKRGQDVALRCDPISGHVSLFWYQQALGQGPEFLTYFQNEAQLDKSGLPSDRFFAERPEGSVSTLKIQRTQQEDSAVYLCASSSETGRNYGYTFGSGTRLTVV.

The chain is built from TRBV11-3 and TRBJ2-7; 7 nucleotides match TRBD2. Trimming cost V 5 bases and J 3 bases; bases outside gene matches: 7. The CDR3 runs to 14 residues. Germline CDR1 reads SGHNT; CDR2 reads YENEEA. The CDR3 here is CASSPHGGSYEQYF. The CDR3 DNA reads TGTGCCAGCAGCCCCCACGGCGGGAGCTACGAGCAGTACTTC. Drawing the rest from reference TRBV11-3 and TRBJ2-7, the complete variable domain is EAGVVQSPRYKIIEKKQPVAFWCNPISGHNTLYWYLQNLGQGPELLIRYENEEAVDDSQLPKDRFSAERLKGVDSTLKIQPAELGDSAVYLCASSPHGGSYEQYFGPGTRLTVT.

In the case of this clone: The same CDR3 also results from other DNA sequences found in this sample. The chain uses TRBV11-2 and TRBJ2-7, with D maybe TRBD1 (7 bases). The CDR3 totals 14 residues. CDR1 is SGHAT, CDR2 FQNNGV, per germline. V shed 5 bases and J shed 2 bases, with 13 bases lying between them. For the CDR3, the DNA is TGTGCCAGCAGCCTGGCAGGGGGGACCTACGAGCAGTACTTC. Its translation: CASSLAGGTYEQYF.

The chain has TRBV4-1 and TRBJ2-3, with D perhaps matching TRBD2 (6 bases). CDR1 and CDR2 (germline): MGHRA, YSYEKL. V shed 8 bases and J shed 4 bases, with 10 bases lying between them. The CDR3 loop spans 12 amino acids. The CDR3: CASGGVADTQYF. DNA for the CDR3: TGCGCCAGCGGCGGGGTTGCAGATACGCAGTATTTT.

The V gene is TRBV27, the J gene TRBJ1-5; a weak D match, TRBD1 (5 bases). In germline, CDR1 is MNHEY, CDR2 SMNVEV (reference sequence). The CDR3 spans 17 residues. The V end was cut by 5 bases, the J end by 0 bases, with 17 bases between. The CDR3 bases are TGTGCCAGCAGTCCCCGAGGGGCATCTTATAGCAATCAGCCCCAGCATTTT. It encodes CASSPRGASYSNQPQHF.

This clone was recorded a few times. The chain is built from TRBV4-3 and TRBJ1-2, with TRBD1 matching 7 bases. Trimming removed 2 bases from V and 4 bases from J; junction bases left unmatched: 4. The CDR3 has 14 residues. Germline-derived CDR1 and CDR2 are LGHNA and YSLEER. The CDR3 protein is CASSQSGQVYGYTF. DNA for the CDR3: TGCGCCAGCAGCCAAAGTGGACAGGTCTATGGCTACACCTTC.

The V gene is TRBV6-2 or TRBV6-3, the J gene TRBJ1-5, with a weak D call TRBD1 (6 bases). V was pared by 6 bases and J by 7 bases, with 22 bases between. This CDR3 is 16 amino acids long. Germline V gene lookup returns CDR1 MNHEY and CDR2 SVGEGT. The CDR3 region is CASSLRARQAWQPQHF. Here the CDR3 DNA reads TGTGCCAGCAGCTTACGGGCGAGACAGGCATGGCAGCCCCAGCATTTT.

The genes are TRBV19 and TRBJ1-1, with D tentatively TRBD1 (6 bases). Trimming pared 5 bases from V and 0 bases from J, leaving 13 bases between. The length of the CDR3 is 15 residues. Germline lookup yields CDR1 LNHDA and CDR2 SQIVND (reference sequence). In DNA, the CDR3 is TGTGCCAGTAGTCCCAGGACAGATATGAACACTGAAGCTTTCTTT. It yields the protein CASSPRTDMNTEAFF.

J is TRBJ2-5 and V is TRBV6-5, with D hard to call. The CDR3 runs 10 residues. CDR1 and CDR2 from the germline V gene are MNHEY and SVGAGI. V lost 6 bases and J 10 bases, leaving 9 bases between the germline ends. CDR3 sequence: CASRSQVQYF. In DNA form, the CDR3 reads TGTGCCAGCAGGAGCCAGGTCCAGTACTTC.

The J gene is TRBJ2-1, the V gene TRBV19; 7 nucleotides agree with TRBD1. Germline values: CDR1 LNHDA, CDR2 SQIVND (reference sequence). The CDR3 has 15 amino acids. With 2 bases clipped from V and 10 bases from J, the junction kept 11 bases outside the gene matches. The CDR3 here is CASSIRQGSGKEQFF. The DNA for the CDR3 is TGTGCCAGTAGTATAAGACAGGGATCGGGAAAGGAGCAGTTCTTC.

The chain is built from TRBV28 and TRBJ2-1; 13 bases are a match to TRBD2. Germline CDR1 is MDHEN and CDR2 is SYDVKM. With V trimmed by 1 base and J by 12 bases, 6 bases remained unmatched. The CDR3 has 15 residues. As DNA, the CDR3 is TGTGCCAGCAGTTTATTAACTAGCGGGAGGGCCGCGCAGTTCTTC. Residues: CASSLLTSGRAAQFF.

The CDR3 bases are TGTGCCAGCAGGGACAGGCAAGGCAATCAGCCCCAGCATTTT. As protein: CASRDRQGNQPQHF. The chain recombines TRBV28 with TRBJ1-5, with 7 nucleotides matching TRBD1. V dropped 6 bases and J dropped 2; count of bases not matched to a gene: 4. The CDR3 sequence is 14 residues long. Germline V gives CDR1 MDHEN, CDR2 SYDVKM. The variable domain in full, completed from reference TRBV28 and TRBJ1-5, reads DVKVTQSSRYLVKRTGEKVFLECVQDMDHENMFWYRQDPGLGLRLIYFSYDVKMKEKGDIPEGYSVSREKKERFSLILESASTNQTSMYLCASRDRQGNQPQHFGDGTRLSIL.

The rearrangement links TRBV7-8 to TRBJ1-5; 7 nucleotides match TRBD1. Germline V gene data show CDR1 as SGHVS and CDR2 as FQNEAQ. The CDR3 extends over 13 amino acids. J lost 7 bases, V lost 5 bases, and 5 bases had no gene match. This CDR3 is CASSPQGGQPQHF. The DNA for the CDR3 is TGTGCCAGCAGCCCTCAGGGGGGCCAGCCCCAGCATTTT.

The chain couples TRBV9 to TRBJ2-7; 12 nucleotides line up with TRBD2. V was clipped by 4 bases and J by 6 bases; unmatched bases: 8. The length of the CDR3 is 15 residues. CDR1 and CDR2 from the germline V gene are SGDLS and YYNGEE. CDR3 in amino acids: CASSSGLAGRGEQYF. CDR3 nucleotide sequence: TGTGCCAGCAGCTCAGGACTAGCGGGAAGGGGCGAGCAGTACTTC.

The chain employs TRBV5-5 and TRBJ2-5; perhaps D is TRBD1 or TRBD2 (7 bases each). The germline V gene encodes CDR1 SGHKS and CDR2 YYEKEE (reference sequence). The CDR3 is 18 amino acids. V dropped 1 base and J dropped 4 bases, with 23 bases sitting between them. The CDR3 sequence is CASSLSFGQGGIGETQYF. In nucleotides, the CDR3 is TGTGCCAGCAGCTTGAGTTTTGGCCAGGGGGGGATTGGAGAGACCCAGTACTTC.

The CDR3 loop reads CASSSYYQRGRSNQPQHF. Written as DNA, the CDR3 is TGTGCCAGCAGCTCCTATTATCAGCGGGGCCGAAGCAATCAGCCCCAGCATTTT. The chain joins TRBV5-6 to TRBJ1-5, with D tentatively TRBD1 (5 bases). V was shortened by 3 bases and J by 1 base, with 20 bases between the two germline ends. CDR3 length: 18 residues. Germline CDR1 is SGHDT and CDR2 is YYEEEE.

This clone came up once. This sample includes further DNA sequences coding for the same CDR3. The chain recombines TRBV29-1 with TRBJ1-1, with D uncertain. Trimming took 6 bases from V and 0 from J, leaving 11 bases between them. Germline assignment: CDR1 SQVTM and CDR2 ANQGSEA. CDR3 size: 13 residues. The DNA for the CDR3 is TGCAGCGTGAGAGACGGTATGAACACTGAAGCTTTCTTT. Translating it yields CSVRDGMNTEAFF.

The CDR3 DNA reads TGTGCCGTCTCCCCCACAGCACCTATTTACAATGAGCAGTTCTTC. Translation gives CAVSPTAPIYNEQFF. The chain has TRBV19 and TRBJ2-1; D ambiguous. CDR3 length: 15 residues. Germline values: CDR1 LNHDA, CDR2 SQIVND (reference sequence). The V and J ends lost 11 bases and 4 bases respectively, with 21 bases between them.

This sequence joins TRBV5-1 and TRBJ2-2; 10 bases align to TRBD2. Per germline, CDR1 SGHRS and CDR2 YFSETQ. Trimming at V came to 1 base and at J to 0 bases, leaving 3 bases not matched to a gene. The CDR3 runs to 17 residues. The CDR3 DNA reads as TGCGCCAGCAGCTTGCGGCTAGCGGGAGCGAACACCGGGGAGCTGTTTTTT. It yields the protein CASSLRLAGANTGELFF.

The chain combines TRBV27 with TRBJ1-1; 9 nucleotides agree with TRBD1. The CDR3 runs 14 residues. After removal of 6 bases from V and 0 bases from J, the junction contained 2 bases not matched to a gene. Per germline, CDR1 MNHEY and CDR2 SMNVEV (reference sequence). The CDR3 reads CASRDRGMNTEAFF. Here the CDR3 DNA reads TGTGCCAGCAGGGACAGGGGCATGAACACTGAAGCTTTCTTT.

This sequence joins TRBV19 and TRBJ1-1; D gene uncertain. The CDR3 totals 13 residues. The germline CDR1 and CDR2 sequences are LNHDA and SQIVND (reference sequence). Trimming removed 5 bases at V and 1 base at J, with 8 bases between. CDR3 residues: CASSLTQNTEAFF. CDR3 sequence (DNA): TGTGCCAGTAGTCTAACACAGAACACTGAAGCTTTCTTT.

The V and J genes are TRBV5-1 and TRBJ1-1, with D perhaps matching TRBD1 (5 bases). Germline lookup yields CDR1 SGHRS and CDR2 YFSETQ. CDR3 length: 17 residues. Trimming shortened V by 2 bases and J by 1 base, and 18 bases separated the two germline ends. CDR3 region: CASSLAGLLLENTEAFF. CDR3 DNA sequence: TGCGCCAGCAGCTTAGCAGGGCTCCTTTTGGAGAACACTGAAGCTTTCTTT.

V gene TRBV5-1 combines with J gene TRBJ2-2; TRBD2 matches 10 bases. The V gene's germline CDR1 is SGHRS and CDR2 YFSETQ. J lost 6 bases, V lost 6 bases, and 8 bases had no gene match. The CDR3 extends over 15 amino acids. DNA of the CDR3: TGCGCCAGCACCAAAAGCGGGGGGGCCCCCGGGGAGCTGTTTTTT. Its protein is CASTKSGGAPGELFF.

This sequence joins TRBV7-9 and TRBJ1-3; no reliable D call. This CDR3 comprises 14 residues. The germline V and J ends were trimmed by 8 bases and 0 bases, with 11 bases remaining between them. Germline V CDR1 and CDR2: SEHNR, FQNEAQ (reference sequence). CDR3 region: CASGFTSSGNTIYF. The CDR3 coding sequence is TGTGCCAGCGGTTTTACTAGCTCTGGAAACACCATATATTTT.